This passage covers 2 T cell receptor beta chains from one sample sequenced in a study of OX40 agonist ivuxolimab in advanced cancers. Assay used: immunoSEQ multiplex PCR; TCRdb lists only in-frame clones, some missing. This table has about 67,000 clones, around 83% appearing once. Specimen: CD4+ or CD8+ T cells sorted from blood, collected in a trial of the OX40 agonist ivuxolimab. The receptors originated from an adult with an advanced solid tumor such as melanoma, head and neck, liver or kidney cancer.

The CDR3 sequence is CASSLMGQQETQYF. The CDR3 DNA follows: TGCGCCAGCAGCTTGATGGGACAGCAAGAGACCCAGTACTTC. V usage is TRBV5-1 and J usage is TRBJ2-5; TRBD1 matches at 7 bases. Per germline, CDR1 SGHRS and CDR2 YFSETQ. V dropped 1 base and J dropped 2; count of bases not matched to a gene: 2. The CDR3 is 14 amino acids.

The gene calls are TRBV7-6 and TRBJ2-2, with D possibly TRBD2 on 5 matching bases. This CDR3 spans 16 amino acids. In germline, CDR1 is SGHVS, CDR2 FNYEAQ. With 5 bases removed from V and 6 bases from J, the gap between germline ends came to 19 bases. CDR3 residues: CASSLRVASSPGELFF. Written as DNA, the CDR3 is TGTGCCAGCAGCCTCCGTGTGGCTAGCAGCCCCGGGGAGCTGTTTTTT.